The 10 T cell receptor beta chains reported below all come from one sample, sequenced in a study of blood T cell repertoires in COVID-19. Assay: immunoSEQ multiplex PCR; the TCRdb copy retains only in-frame clones and omits some. Here the sample spans around 200,000 clones, approximately 86% being singletons. The source material was peripheral blood. These receptors came from a woman over 75 with acute or convalescent COVID-19.

This chain uses TRBV5-4 with TRBJ2-5; the match to TRBD2 covers 12 bases. Germline CDR1 is SGHNT and CDR2 is YYREEE (reference sequence). V gave up 5 bases and J gave up 4 bases; unmatched junction bases: 3. The CDR3 runs to 14 residues. The CDR3 bases are TGTGCCAGCAGTCAGGGACTAGCGGGAGAGACCCAGTACTTC. This gives the protein CASSQGLAGETQYF.

The genes are TRBV7-9 and TRBJ1-4, with D hard to call. Germline V gives CDR1 SEHNR, CDR2 FQNEAQ (reference sequence). V lost 2 bases, J lost 8 bases, and 15 bases lay in between. CDR3 size: 15 residues. CDR3 in DNA: TGTGCCAGCAGCTTAATGCGACTCAAGGCCGAAAAACTGTTTTTT. Translating gives CASSLMRLKAEKLFF.

The rearrangement links TRBV30 to TRBJ1-6; D unclear. This CDR3 spans 16 amino acids. V was clipped by 0 bases and J by 7 bases, with 16 bases between them. Germline loops: CDR1 GTSNPN, CDR2 SVGIG (reference sequence). The CDR3: CAWSVRRPDSNSPLHF. The CDR3 coding sequence is TGTGCCTGGAGTGTAAGGCGGCCTGATTCAAATTCACCCCTCCACTTT.

This clone was recorded a few times. The chain joins TRBV2 to TRBJ1-5; 7 nucleotides match TRBD1. The J segment lost 6 bases and the V segment lost 8 bases, leaving 10 bases of the junction unmatched. This CDR3 is 14 amino acids long. Germline CDR1 and CDR2: SNHLY and FYNNEI. CDR3 bases: TGTGCCAGCTCTTGGGGCCAGGGGGGTCAGCCCCAGCATTTT. Its protein product is CASSWGQGGQPQHF.

In this sample, this clone turned up a few times. The chain employs TRBV6-5 and TRBJ1-5; TRBD1 agrees at 7 bases. The junction had 11 bases not matched to a gene; V was cut back by 6 bases and J by 15 bases. This CDR3 contains 12 residues. Germline CDR1 reads MNHEY; CDR2 reads SVGAGI. The CDR3 sequence is CASRRQGGMVHF. DNA for the CDR3: TGTGCCAGCAGACGACAGGGAGGAATGGTGCATTTT.

The chain joins TRBV13 to TRBJ2-5; no clear D gene. CDR3 length: 11 amino acids. The germline gives CDR1 PRHDT, CDR2 FYEKMQ (reference sequence). The V and J ends lost 3 bases and 5 bases respectively, with 4 bases between them. This chain's CDR3 is CASSFGETQYF. The CDR3, as DNA: TGTGCCAGCAGCTTCGGGGAGACCCAGTACTTC.

This clone was counted a few times. This sequence joins TRBV7-8 and TRBJ2-1, with 8 nucleotides matching TRBD2. The germline CDR1 and CDR2 sequences are SGHVS and FQNEAQ. This CDR3 is 17 amino acids long. V was pared by 1 base and J by 3 bases, with 8 bases of the junction left unmatched. This chain's CDR3 is CASSLVLGGGLYNEQFF. The CDR3 DNA sequence: TGTGCCAGCAGCTTAGTTCTTGGCGGGGGGCTCTACAATGAGCAGTTCTTC.

The V gene is TRBV5-5, the J gene TRBJ1-3; D is unclear. The CDR3 extends over 16 amino acids. V dropped 2 bases and J dropped 4 bases, with 16 bases sitting between them. Germline V CDR1 and CDR2: SGHKS, YYEKEE (reference sequence). In DNA form, the CDR3 reads TGTGCCAGCAGCTTATTGTTGCGGTCAGACGGAAACACCATATATTTT. As protein: CASSLLLRSDGNTIYF.

This chain uses TRBV30 with TRBJ2-1; 14 bases map to TRBD2. This CDR3 is built from 16 residues. Germline-derived CDR1 and CDR2 are GTSNPN and SVGIG (reference sequence). J gave up 4 bases and V 0 bases, and 2 bases lay outside the gene matches. The CDR3 DNA follows: TGTGCCTGGAGTGTCCGGACTAGCGGGAGGTACAATGAGCAGTTCTTC. Protein: CAWSVRTSGRYNEQFF.

The V and J genes are TRBV4-3 and TRBJ2-7; D is perhaps TRBD1 (5 bases). This CDR3 region has 14 residues. CDR1 and CDR2 from the germline V gene are LGHNA and YSLEER. Trimming left V 2 bases short and J 4 bases short, with 12 bases between. The CDR3 sequence: CASSQHQGGYEQYF. The CDR3 bases are TGCGCCAGCAGCCAACATCAGGGTGGGTACGAGCAGTACTTC.